The T cell receptor (beta chain) under discussion was sequenced for a study of T cells in Graves' hyperthyroidism and ophthalmopathy (dated 2019 in TCRdb). Concerning the study at large: Peripheral blood was collected at initial diagnosis, before any treatment. According to the paper, TCR Vbeta CDR3 sequencing was carried out on 135 peripheral blood samples, which came from over 40 ophthalmopathy, approximately 72 hyperthyroidism and roughly 17 progressor patients. An independent validation cohort of 18 to 20 hyperthyroidism patients and over 15 patients who later progressed to ophthalmopathy tested prospective prediction of ophthalmopathy. TCR V-J signatures able to tell the groups apart were searched for in a discovery cohort of 95 to 100 patients, of whom 43 had Graves' ophthalmopathy and some 60 had stable Graves' hyperthyroidism. The study also compared thyroid tissue and blood T-cell repertoires from roughly six Graves' hyperthyroidism patients. Following sampling, methimazole starting at 30 mg daily was given to hyperthyroidism patients, and high-dose intravenous methylprednisolone was given to ophthalmopathy patients. The approximately 97 discovery patients were randomly divided into training and test sets at a 7:3 ratio. General findings and caveats noted by the study authors: Blood samples also contained most of the expanded thyroid clonotypes (frequency above 0.001), which suggests that blood repertoires may reflect thyroid immune responses. A model built on a 13 V-J signature distinguished ophthalmopathy from stable hyperthyroidism, reaching roughly 88% sensitivity and 81% to 83% specificity in cross-validation and 80%/75% in testing. During validation, the model predicted progression to ophthalmopathy a median of about 6.5 months ahead of onset, with roughly 65% sensitivity and 72% to 85% specificity. No statistical method was used to fix the sample size in advance, and group allocation was not hidden from the investigators.

Amplification of TCR beta CDR3 regions was carried out from RNA transcripts. For the first round of RT-PCR on the TCR CDR3, the HTBI primer set was used together with the Qiagen OneStep RT-PCR kit. The libraries were constructed in a second round of multiplex PCR and then size-selected and purified. Paired-end sequencing of the libraries was performed with 100 bp reads on an Illumina HiSeq2000. As for the original processing: Raw data were processed with SOAPnuke, discarding reads with adapters, uncalled bases, mean Phred below 15, or no exact constant-primer or identifier match. COPE v1.2.5 was used to merge the high-quality paired reads, and each unique nucleotide sequence was defined as a clonotype. Clonotypes were aligned to IMGT TRBV, TRBD and TRBJ reference segments using MiTCR v1.1. Only V-J combinations with frequency above 0.0001, covering 99.2% of repertoires, were analysed. The TCS score was defined as the ratio of F50 (clonal expansion) to E x V (chaos), calculated using BLOSUM62-based TCRdist between CDR3 peptides within each V-J. Welch's t-statistics and random forest reduced 514 V-J features to 10 to 15, which were used in a naive Bayes classifier (R e1071). TCRdb redid the processing of the public reads, applying fastp at Q25 and MiXCR, and retained in-frame beta chains. Rows with one shared CDR3 protein collapse into an entry with the most common genes and DNA. These V and J calls rely on TCRdb rather than the paper's analysis. Within this sample are about 560,000 distinct CDR3 sequences, with 15% to 20% of them counted one time only. The top ten constitute 15% to 20% of the sample.

This clonotype has a handful of counts. Its antigen is unknown. Qualities for individual bases were not recorded, and no much larger clone is one base off. A patient counted as having stable Graves' hyperthyroidism if no progression to ophthalmopathy occurred over 18 months of follow-up. Hyperthyroidism patients were newly diagnosed, had a disease duration of under 2 months, and were aged 18 to 65 years. Exclusion was applied to patients with uncontrolled infections, other autoimmune diseases, pregnancy or lactation. Diagnoses were established on the basis of clinical symptoms, serum thyroxine and TRAb, thyroid ultrasound, and orbital computed tomography. PBMCs were isolated from approximately 10 ml of fresh peripheral blood by Ficoll-Paque density gradient centrifugation. Trizol reagent was used to extract total RNA, and RNA quality was then checked on an Agilent 2100 Bioanalyzer. Germline trimming amounts to 4 bases on V and 3 bases on J, with 8 as the count of junction bases outside the gene matches. The germline V gene yields SGHRS for CDR1 and YFSETQ for CDR2. Counted from cysteine to phenylalanine, this CDR3 has 16 amino acids. Only the CDR3 DNA stays, 48 bases, in frame from base 1.

Sequencing was done on a sample of blood. This sequence originates from a woman aged 18 to 35 with Graves' hyperthyroidism. The chain links TRBV5-1 with TRBJ2-2; 8 bases in the middle match TRBD2. The CDR3 region has the sequence CASSTPGTRHTGELFF. The bases are TGCGCCAGCAGCACCCCCGGGACTAGACACACCGGGGAGCTGTTTTTT.